This entry features one TCR beta chain sequence. What it recognizes is unknown. This entry is derived from a study of identical twins. Notes on the study in general: Among monozygotic twins, out-of-frame TCR alpha sharing exceeded what models predicted. The authors noted that invariant MAIT and iNKT cells could partly confound zero-insertion analyses.

From the 5' RACE reads, TCRdb called clonotypes with MiXCR, one entry per CDR3 protein. The repertoire consists of 750,000 to 950,000 distinct CDR3 sequences, with about 12% occurring once and the leading ten covering under 2%. CDR3 size: 15 residues. V was pared by 3 bases and J by 3 bases, with 8 bases of the junction left unmatched. Germline assignment: CDR1 ENHRY and CDR2 SYGVKD. The sample also formed part of further work on yellow fever vaccine responses in identical twins.

The chain combines TRBV10-3 with TRBJ2-7; 7 bases match TRBD2. The TCR sequence derives from a woman between 18 and 29 years old in good health. Sequenced input: PBMCs. The CDR3 reads CAISDAGTTFYEQYF. The DNA for the CDR3 is TGTGCCATCAGTGACGCCGGGACTACCTTCTACGAGCAGTACTTC.